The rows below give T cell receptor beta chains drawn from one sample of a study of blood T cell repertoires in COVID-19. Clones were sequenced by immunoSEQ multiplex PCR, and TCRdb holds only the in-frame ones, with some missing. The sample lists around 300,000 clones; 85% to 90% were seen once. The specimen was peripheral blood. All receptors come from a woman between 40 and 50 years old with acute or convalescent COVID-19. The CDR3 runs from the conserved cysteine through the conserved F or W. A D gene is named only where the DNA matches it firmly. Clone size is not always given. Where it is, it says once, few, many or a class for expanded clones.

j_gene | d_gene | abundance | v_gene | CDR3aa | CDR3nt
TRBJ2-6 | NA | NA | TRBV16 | CASSKGHWASGANVLTF | TGTGCCAGCAGCAAGGGACATTGGGCCTCTGGGGCCAACGTCCTGACTTTC
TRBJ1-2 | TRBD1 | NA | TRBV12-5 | CASVLDRDGYTF | TGTGCTAGTGTCCTGGACAGGGATGGCTACACCTTC
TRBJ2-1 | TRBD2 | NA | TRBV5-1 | CASSPQRGAGNEQFF | TGCGCCAGCAGCCCACAGCGGGGGGCGGGAAATGAGCAGTTCTTC
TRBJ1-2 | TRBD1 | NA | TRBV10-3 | CAISGRGQGEYGYTF | TGTGCCATCAGTGGAAGGGGACAGGGGGAGTATGGCTACACCTTC
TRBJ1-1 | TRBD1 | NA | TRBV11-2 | CASSRQGSNTEAFF | TGTGCCAGCAGCCGACAGGGCTCAAACACTGAAGCTTTCTTT
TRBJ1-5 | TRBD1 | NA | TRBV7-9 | CASSLGTGRNQPQHF | TGTGCCAGCAGCTTGGGGACAGGTCGCAATCAGCCCCAGCATTTT
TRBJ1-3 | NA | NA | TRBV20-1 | CSASLTPSGNTIYF | TGCAGTGCTAGTCTTACACCCTCTGGAAACACCATATATTTT
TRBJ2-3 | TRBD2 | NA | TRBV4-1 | CASSQVLERGGRYF | TGCGCCAGCAGCCAAGTCTTGGAGCGGGGGGGCCGGTATTTT
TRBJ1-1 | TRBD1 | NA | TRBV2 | CASRDRGRMNTEAFF | TGTGCCAGCAGGGACAGGGGGCGAATGAACACTGAAGCTTTCTTT
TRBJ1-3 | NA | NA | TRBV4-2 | CASSQDPWTTGNTIYF | TGTGCCAGCAGCCAAGATCCTTGGACAACGGGAAACACCATATATTTT
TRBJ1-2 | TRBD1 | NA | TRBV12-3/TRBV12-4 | CASTGQGVHGYTF | TGTGCCAGCACGGGACAGGGGGTCCATGGCTACACCTTC
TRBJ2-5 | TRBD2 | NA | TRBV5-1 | CASSLGGLAAGQETQYF | TGCGCCAGCAGCTTGGGGGGACTAGCGGCGGGGCAAGAGACCCAGTACTTC
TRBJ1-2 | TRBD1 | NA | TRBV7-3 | CASSTGQGARGYTF | TGTGCCAGCAGCACAGGACAGGGGGCGCGGGGCTACACCTTC
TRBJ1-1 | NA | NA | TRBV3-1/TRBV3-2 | CASSPPGRGTEAFF | TGTGCCAGCAGCCCCCCCGGGAGGGGAACTGAAGCTTTCTTT
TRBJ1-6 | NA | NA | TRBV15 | CATSRTLGQGNSPLHF | TGTGCCACCAGCAGAACCCTCGGGCAGGGTAATTCACCCCTCCACTTT
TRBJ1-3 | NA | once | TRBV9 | CASSVVGGGRSGNTIYF | TGTGCCAGCAGCGTAGTCGGTGGGGGCAGATCTGGAAACACCATATATTTT
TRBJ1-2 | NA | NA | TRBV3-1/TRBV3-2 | CASSQPGTASDGYTF | TGTGCCAGCAGCCAGCCTGGGACTGCTTCTGATGGCTACACCTTC
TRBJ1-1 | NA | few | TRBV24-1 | CATRDSVNTEAFF | TGTGCCACCAGGGACAGCGTGAACACTGAAGCTTTCTTT
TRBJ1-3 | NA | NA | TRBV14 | CASSQDFGKGSGNTIYF | TGTGCCAGCAGCCAAGATTTTGGGAAGGGGTCTGGAAACACCATATATTTT
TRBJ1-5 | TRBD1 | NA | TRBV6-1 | CASSAGQGARIQPQHF | TGTGCCAGCAGTGCGGGACAGGGGGCGAGGATTCAGCCCCAGCATTTT
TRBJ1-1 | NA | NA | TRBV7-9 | CASGLTSNTEAFF | TGTGCCAGTGGACTAACTTCGAACACTGAAGCTTTCTTT
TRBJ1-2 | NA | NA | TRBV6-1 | CASSEGQYYGYTF | TGTGCCAGCAGTGAAGGACAGTACTATGGCTACACCTTC
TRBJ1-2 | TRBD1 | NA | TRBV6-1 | CASSEALGQGYYGYTF | TGTGCCAGCAGTGAAGCGCTGGGACAGGGATACTATGGCTACACCTTC
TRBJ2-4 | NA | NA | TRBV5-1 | CASKIQGENIQYF | TGCGCCAGCAAGATTCAGGGCGAAAACATTCAGTACTTC
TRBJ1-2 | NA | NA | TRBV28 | CASTPGGPGLYGYTF | TGTGCCAGCACTCCCGGGGGGCCGGGGCTCTATGGCTACACCTTC
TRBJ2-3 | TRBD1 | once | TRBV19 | CASSIQGAADTQYF | TGTGCCAGTAGTATTCAGGGGGCTGCAGATACGCAGTATTTT
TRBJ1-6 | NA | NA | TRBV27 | CASTPMGAYNSPLHF | TGTGCCAGCACACCAATGGGAGCATATAATTCACCCCTCCACTTT
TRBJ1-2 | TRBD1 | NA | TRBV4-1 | CASSHHVETTGNGYTF | TGCGCCAGCAGCCACCACGTAGAGACGACAGGGAATGGCTACACCTTC
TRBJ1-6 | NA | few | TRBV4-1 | CASSQDRFNSPLHF | TGCGCCAGCAGCCAAGATCGGTTTAATTCACCCCTCCACTTT
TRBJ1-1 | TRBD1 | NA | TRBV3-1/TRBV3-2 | CASSPLDRVNTEAFF | TGTGCCAGCAGCCCCTTAGACAGGGTGAACACTGAAGCTTTCTTT
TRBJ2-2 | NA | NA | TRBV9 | CASSRPGSYTGELFF | TGTGCCAGCAGCCGTCCGGGTTCCTACACCGGGGAGCTGTTTTTT
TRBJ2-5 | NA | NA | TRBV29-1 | CSALRGILGETQYF | TGCAGCGCTCTCCGGGGGATTCTAGGAGAGACCCAGTACTTC
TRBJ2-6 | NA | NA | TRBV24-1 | CATEESGANVLTF | TGTGCCACTGAGGAGTCTGGGGCCAACGTCCTGACTTTC
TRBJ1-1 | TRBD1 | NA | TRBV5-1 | CASSSRDSFTEAFF | TGCGCCAGCAGCTCCCGGGACAGCTTCACTGAAGCTTTCTTT
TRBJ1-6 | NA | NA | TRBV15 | CATSRDPPSSYNSPLHF | TGTGCCACCAGCAGAGATCCCCCGAGCTCCTATAATTCACCCCTCCACTTT
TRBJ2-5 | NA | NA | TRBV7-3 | CASSLRGDPQETQYF | TGTGCCAGCAGCTTACGCGGGGATCCCCAAGAGACCCAGTACTTC
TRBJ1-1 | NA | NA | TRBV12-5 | CASASGWGDNTEAFF | TGTGCTAGTGCCTCCGGGTGGGGGGATAACACTGAAGCTTTCTTT
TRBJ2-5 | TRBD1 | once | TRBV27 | CASSFARQGQETQYF | TGTGCCAGCAGCTTTGCCAGACAGGGGCAAGAGACCCAGTACTTC
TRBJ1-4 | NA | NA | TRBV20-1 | CSASVSGAAEKLFF | TGCAGTGCTAGTGTCTCGGGAGCGGCGGAAAAACTGTTTTTT
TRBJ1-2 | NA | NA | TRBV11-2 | CASSPRANYGYTF | TGTGCCAGCAGCCCCAGGGCCAACTATGGCTACACCTTC
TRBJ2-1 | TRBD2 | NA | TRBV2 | CASSELAGVINEQFF | TGTGCCAGCAGTGAGCTAGCGGGGGTCATTAATGAGCAGTTCTTC